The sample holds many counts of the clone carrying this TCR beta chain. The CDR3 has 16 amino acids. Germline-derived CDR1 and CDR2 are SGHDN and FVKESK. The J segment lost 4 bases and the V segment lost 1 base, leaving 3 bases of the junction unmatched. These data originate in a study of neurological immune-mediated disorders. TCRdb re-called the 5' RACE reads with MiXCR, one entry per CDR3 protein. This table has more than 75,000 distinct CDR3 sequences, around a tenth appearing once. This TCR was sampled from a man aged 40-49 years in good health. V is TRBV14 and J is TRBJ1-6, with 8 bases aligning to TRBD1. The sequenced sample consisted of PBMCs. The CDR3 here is CASSQGRQGYNSPLHF. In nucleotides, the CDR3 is TGTGCCAGCAGCCAAGGAAGACAGGGGTATAATTCACCCCTCCACTTT.